Each of the 5 T cell receptor beta chains below was sequenced from the same sample in a study of T cell responses to AZD1222 COVID-19 vaccine. Libraries were prepared by immunoSEQ multiplex PCR; TCRdb keeps only in-frame clonotypes and omits some of them. The sample consists of approximately 120,000 clones, 88% of them appearing once. The input for sequencing was peripheral blood, taken on day 0 of MenACWY control vaccination. These TCRs come from an adult in good health.

The J gene is TRBJ1-1, the V gene TRBV7-9; the D gene is possibly TRBD1 (5 bases). Trimming removed 0 bases at V and 5 bases at J, with 10 bases between. CDR1 SEHNR and CDR2 FQNEAQ come from the germline V gene (reference sequence). This CDR3 has 14 residues. The CDR3 DNA reads TGTGCCAGCAGCTTAGCGCTGGGGGAGACTGAAGCTTTCTTT. Protein product: CASSLALGETEAFF.

The V gene is TRBV4-3, the J gene TRBJ2-3; 14 nucleotides agree with TRBD2. The CDR3 sequence is 20 residues long. The trim removed 0 bases at V and 7 bases at J, leaving 15 bases unmatched. Per germline, CDR1 LGHNA and CDR2 YSLEER. The CDR3 loop is CASSQDPTSGRAVFGNTQYF. CDR3 DNA: TGCGCCAGCAGCCAAGATCCGACTAGCGGGAGGGCGGTCTTTGGGAATACGCAGTATTTT.

The J gene is TRBJ1-2, the V gene TRBV4-3, with 8 bases lining up with TRBD1. This CDR3 contains 14 residues. Looked up from germline, CDR1 is LGHNA and CDR2 is YSLEER. V was pared by 3 bases and J by 4 bases, with 4 bases of the junction left unmatched. The CDR3 region has the DNA TGCGCCAGCAGCCAGGGGACAGGACTCTATGGCTACACCTTC. It is translated as CASSQGTGLYGYTF.

This sequence joins TRBV5-1 and TRBJ1-1; 12 bases match TRBD1. Germline-derived CDR1 and CDR2 are SGHRS and YFSETQ. The trim removed 3 bases at V and 4 bases at J, leaving 4 bases unmatched. This CDR3 has 15 amino acids. The CDR3 nucleotides are TGCGCCAGCAGCTCGGGACAGGGGGCCAGCACTGAAGCTTTCTTT. It translates to CASSSGQGASTEAFF. Looking up the rest from reference TRBV5-1 and TRBJ1-1 gives the full variable domain: KAGVTQTPRYLIKTRGQQVTLSCSPISGHRSVSWYQQTPGQGLQFLFEYFSETQRNKGNFPGRFSGRQFSNSRSEMNVSTLELGDSALYLCASSSGQGASTEAFFGQGTRLTVV.

The chain is built from TRBV3-1 (or the pseudogene TRBV3-2) and TRBJ1-6; D is uncertain. Trimming pared 0 bases from V and 0 bases from J, leaving 9 bases between. Germline V gene data show CDR1 as LGHDT and CDR2 as YNNKEL (reference sequence). The length of the CDR3 is 17 residues. CDR3 loop: CASSQDLGSSYNSPLHF. DNA for the CDR3: TGTGCCAGCAGCCAAGATCTGGGGAGCTCCTATAATTCACCCCTCCACTTT.